The 15 T cell receptor beta chains reported below all come from one sample, sequenced in a study of CD8 T cells in ankylosing spondylitis. TCRdb re-analysed the 5' RACE reads in MiXCR, keeping a single row per CDR3 protein. Of 350,000 or so distinct CDR3 sequences listed, about 15% are singletons. The sample taken for sequencing was blood, either unsorted or a sorted T cell fraction (not recorded which). These receptors all stem from a male donor with ankylosing spondylitis or in good health (not recorded which).

The chain combines TRBV2 with TRBJ2-7, with unresolved D. Looked up from germline, CDR1 is SNHLY and CDR2 is FYNNEI. The V end was cut by 4 bases, the J end by 3 bases, with 16 bases between. This CDR3 has 15 amino acids. CDR3 coding DNA: TGTGCCAGCAGTGCCTCCAGGTCTTGGGTCTACGAGCAGTACTTC. As protein: CASSASRSWVYEQYF.

This chain uses TRBV15 with TRBJ1-4, with a weak D call TRBD1 (6 bases). The CDR3 is 13 amino acids. V was shortened by 5 bases and J by 7 bases, with 11 bases between the two germline ends. Germline V gene sequence: CDR1 LNHNV, CDR2 YYDKDF (reference sequence). CDR3 loop: CATSRGGVEKLFF. Here the CDR3 DNA reads TGTGCCACCAGCCGGGGGGGCGTTGAAAAACTGTTTTTT.

This rearrangement joins TRBV5-1 to TRBJ2-5; 10 positions agree with TRBD1. V was pared by 4 bases and J by 1 base, with 4 bases of the junction left unmatched. Looked up from germline, CDR1 is SGHRS and CDR2 is YFSETQ. This CDR3 spans 15 amino acids. CDR3 protein: CASSPGTGAQETQYF. CDR3 in DNA: TGCGCCAGCAGCCCCGGGACAGGGGCCCAAGAGACCCAGTACTTC.

The table lists this clonotype with many counts. The chain uses TRBV12-3 or TRBV12-4 and TRBJ1-2; D not certain. The CDR3 consists of 12 residues. Trimming left V 7 bases short and J 8 bases short, with 14 bases between. CDR3 residues: CASTIAGLGYTF. In DNA form, the CDR3 reads TGTGCCAGCACGATCGCGGGCCTCGGCTACACCTTC.

This clonotype came up a few times. The chain couples TRBV6-1 to TRBJ2-3; 7 nucleotides match TRBD2. This CDR3 has 14 amino acids. Germline V lookup: CDR1 MNHNS, CDR2 SASEGT. Trimming removed 7 bases from V and 1 base from J; junction bases left unmatched: 5. DNA of the CDR3: TGTGCCAGCAACCCTAGCGGACGCACAGATACGCAGTATTTT. Translated: CASNPSGRTDTQYF.

The chain combines TRBV5-1 with TRBJ1-3; D call uncertain. This CDR3 comprises 15 residues. V was cut by 0 bases and J by 0 bases, with 7 bases left in between. Germline V gene lookup returns CDR1 SGHRS and CDR2 YFSETQ. CDR3 region: CASSLEASSGNTIYF. Here the CDR3 DNA reads TGCGCCAGCAGCTTGGAGGCCAGCTCTGGAAACACCATATATTTT.

J is TRBJ2-5 and V is TRBV12-3 or TRBV12-4, with 7 nucleotides matching TRBD1. The length of the CDR3 is 15 residues. Germline trimming cut 6 bases from V and 1 base from J; bases unmatched to any gene: 8. The CDR3 here is CASRPTQGFQETQYF. In DNA, the CDR3 is TGTGCCAGCAGACCTACACAGGGGTTCCAAGAGACCCAGTACTTC.

This clonotype was seen only a few times. The chain is built from TRBV5-5 and TRBJ1-1; D remains unclear. CDR1 SGHKS and CDR2 YYEKEE come from the germline V gene (reference sequence). Trimming cost V 2 bases and J 1 base, with 9 bases left between them. The length of the CDR3 is 14 residues. Here the CDR3 reads CASSFAGGNTEAFF. The CDR3 bases are TGTGCCAGCAGCTTTGCCGGAGGGAACACTGAAGCTTTCTTT.

The chain recombines TRBV4-1 with TRBJ2-4; possible D gene TRBD1, 6 bases. CDR1 and CDR2 (germline): MGHRA, YSYEKL. The CDR3 runs 17 residues. Trimming took off 1 base at V and 0 bases at J, with 13 bases between the two ends. The CDR3 nucleotides are TGCGCCAGCAGCCAAGTGGGGGCACCTCTAGCCAAAAACATTCAGTACTTC. This codes for CASSQVGAPLAKNIQYF.

V usage is TRBV15 and J usage is TRBJ2-7, with D perhaps TRBD1 (6 bases). In germline, CDR1 is LNHNV, CDR2 YYDKDF (reference sequence). V was clipped by 5 bases and J by 7 bases, with 15 bases between them. The CDR3 contains 13 residues. The CDR3 spells CATSRPPTGEQYF. CDR3 nucleotides: TGTGCCACCAGCCGACCACCCACAGGGGAGCAGTACTTC.

J is TRBJ2-5 and V is TRBV2, with D unresolved. The CDR3 contains 16 residues. V was trimmed by 2 bases and J by 1 base, leaving 14 bases between them. CDR1 is SNHLY and CDR2 is FYNNEI in the germline V gene. For the CDR3, the DNA is TGTGCCAGCAGTGAACCCCTTCGTGGATTCCAAGAGACCCAGTACTTC. Protein: CASSEPLRGFQETQYF.

The CDR3 DNA reads as TGTGCCAGCAGTTTAAGAGCCACTGCGGAGACCCAGTACTTC. Encoded protein: CASSLRATAETQYF. The gene calls are TRBV12-3 or TRBV12-4 and TRBJ2-5; no firm D call. The CDR3 spans 14 residues. Between the trimmed V and J ends, which lost 2 bases and 5 bases, there was a span of 12 bases.

The V and J genes are TRBV12-3 or TRBV12-4 and TRBJ2-5; D possibly corresponds to TRBD2 (6 bases). The CDR3 is made up of 15 amino acids. V was pared by 6 bases and J by 4 bases, with 18 bases between. CDR3 DNA: TGTGCCAGCAGCCGTAGCGGCCCGACGGGAGAGACCCAGTACTTC. It specifies CASSRSGPTGETQYF.

The chain uses TRBV5-5 and TRBJ2-7; 7 positions agree with TRBD1. CDR3 length: 14 residues. Germline assignment: CDR1 SGHKS and CDR2 YYEKEE (reference sequence). After removal of 1 base from V and 5 bases from J, the junction contained 6 bases not matched to a gene. The CDR3 sequence: CASSLRTGNDEQYF. As DNA, the CDR3 is TGTGCCAGCAGCTTGAGGACAGGTAACGACGAGCAGTACTTC.

This chain connects TRBV29-1 to TRBJ2-5; perhaps TRBD2 as D (5 bases). The CDR3 has 12 residues. V was trimmed by 4 bases and J by 1 base, leaving 7 bases between them. Germline CDR1 is SQVTM and CDR2 is ANQGSEA. CDR3 nucleotides: TGCAGCGTTGGGAGCGGCCAAGAGACCCAGTACTTC. Its translation: CSVGSGQETQYF.